This T cell receptor beta chain was recovered during a study of a mutant IDH1 vaccine in newly diagnosed glioma. The wider study: Before enrollment, patients got radiotherapy alone, temozolomide alone, or mostly the combination. Study outcomes and limitations: Changes to the top peripheral T cell clonotypes appeared unrelated to pseudoprogression.

Documented time point: baseline, week 1 (first vaccination visit). Treatment noted: pre-vaccination baseline after standard-of-care therapy. Assay: immunoSEQ multiplex PCR; the TCRdb copy retains only in-frame clones and omits some. The sample contains nearly 15,000 clones, 80% to 90% of which appear only once. On this clone: What it recognizes is unknown.

This CDR3 has 14 amino acids. V lost 3 bases to trimming and J lost 3 bases, with 15 bases between them. Germline lookup yields CDR1 GTSNPN and CDR2 SVGIG (reference sequence). This sequence joins TRBV30 and TRBJ2-7, with D possibly being TRBD1 or TRBD2 (6 bases each). This TCR came from a woman aged 40 to 55 with glioma. Some clones in this sample may be carry-over from other donors' samples. The starting material was PBMCs, obtained from a glioma patient treated with radiotherapy, temozolomide or both. This chain's CDR3 is CAWSGGPGYYEQYF. The CDR3 DNA follows: TGTGCCTGGAGCGGGGGCCCCGGTTACTACGAGCAGTACTTC.